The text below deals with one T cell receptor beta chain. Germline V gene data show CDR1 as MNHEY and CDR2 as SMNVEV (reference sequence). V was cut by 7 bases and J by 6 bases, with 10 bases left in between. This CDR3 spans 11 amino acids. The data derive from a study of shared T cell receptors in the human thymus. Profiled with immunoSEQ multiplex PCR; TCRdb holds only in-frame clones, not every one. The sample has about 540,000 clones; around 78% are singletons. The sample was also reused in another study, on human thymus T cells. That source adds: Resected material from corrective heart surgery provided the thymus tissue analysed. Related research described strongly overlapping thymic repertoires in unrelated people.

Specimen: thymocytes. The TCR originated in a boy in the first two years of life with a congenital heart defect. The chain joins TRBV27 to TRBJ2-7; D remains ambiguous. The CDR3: CASTALGEQYF. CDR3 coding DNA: TGTGCCAGCACAGCGTTGGGCGAGCAGTACTTC.